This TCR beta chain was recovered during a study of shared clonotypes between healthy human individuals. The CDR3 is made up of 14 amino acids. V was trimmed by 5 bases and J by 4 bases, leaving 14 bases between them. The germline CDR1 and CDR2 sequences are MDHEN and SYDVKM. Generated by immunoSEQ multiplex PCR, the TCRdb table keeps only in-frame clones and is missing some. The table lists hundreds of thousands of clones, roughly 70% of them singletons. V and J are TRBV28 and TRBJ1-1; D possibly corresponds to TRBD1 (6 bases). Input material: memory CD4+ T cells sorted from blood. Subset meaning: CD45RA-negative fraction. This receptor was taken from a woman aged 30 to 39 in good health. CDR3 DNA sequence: TGTGCCAGCAGTCCGACAGGCCTGGGCACTGAAGCTTTCTTT. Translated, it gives CASSPTGLGTEAFF.